This T cell receptor (beta chain) originates from a study of blood T cell repertoires in COVID-19. Background on the study: Samples representing acute and convalescent COVID-19 were sourced from the United States, Italy and Spain. Sample material is recorded as cDNA or gDNA derived from T cells, B-cell-depleted T cells, or PBMCs.

Libraries were prepared by immunoSEQ multiplex PCR; TCRdb keeps only in-frame clonotypes and omits some of them. Of over 350,000 clones in the sample, around nine tenths were seen once. J was trimmed by 3 bases and V by 2 bases; bases with no gene match: 5. Germline V gene data show CDR1 as GTSNPN and CDR2 as SVGIG (reference sequence). The CDR3 extends over 14 amino acids. This receptor was taken from a woman aged 25 to 39 with acute or convalescent COVID-19. The specimen was peripheral blood. The V call is TRBV30, the J call TRBJ2-7, with TRBD1 identical over 9 bases. The CDR3 reads CAWSPDRGFYEQYF. The CDR3 region has the DNA TGTGCCTGGAGTCCGGACAGGGGCTTCTACGAGCAGTACTTC.